The 6 T cell receptor beta chains in this list originate from one sample, sequenced in a study of blood T cell repertoires in COVID-19 (dated by TCRdb to 2019 to 2021). Receptor libraries were prepared by the immunoSEQ multiplex PCR assay. TCRdb limited this immuneACCESS table to in-frame rearrangements with V and J called. A share of clones is missing; checked studies link under half to unresolved V genes, and the rest is unexplained. For this sample the table gives 150,000 to 200,000 clones, of which approximately 87% were detected only once. Roughly 0.78% of the sample is held by the ten biggest clonotypes. The sample taken for sequencing was peripheral blood. These TCRs come from a woman aged 70-85 years with acute or convalescent COVID-19.

This chain links TRBV6-4 with TRBJ1-2; 10 nucleotides align to TRBD1. The CDR3 contains 15 residues. Germline CDR1 is MRHNA and CDR2 is SNTAGT. With 4 bases clipped from V and 3 bases from J, the junction kept 5 bases outside the gene matches. CDR3 nucleotide sequence: TGTGCCAGCAGTGCCCGGACAGGGGGGGACTATGGCTACACCTTC. Amino acids: CASSARTGGDYGYTF.

The J gene is TRBJ2-1, the V gene TRBV3-1 (or the pseudogene TRBV3-2); TRBD2 might be the D (7 bases). There are 15 residues in the CDR3. Trimming left V 1 base short and J 6 bases short, with 13 bases between. CDR1 and CDR2 from the germline V gene are LGHDT and YNNKEL (reference sequence). The CDR3 reads CASSQAAGAGNEQFF. The CDR3 nucleotides read TGTGCCAGCAGCCAAGCCGCGGGGGCGGGCAATGAGCAGTTCTTC.

The chain links TRBV2 to TRBJ1-2, with a possible D match to TRBD1 (5 bases). Germline-derived CDR1 and CDR2 are SNHLY and FYNNEI. The CDR3 has 14 amino acids. The V gene lost 6 bases and the J gene lost 5 bases, with 16 bases spanning the gap. CDR3 nucleotide sequence: TGTGCCAGCAGGGAGGGGTCTCAGAGGTATGGCTACACCTTC. Translating it yields CASREGSQRYGYTF.

The J gene is TRBJ1-4, the V gene TRBV5-1, with 8 bases aligning to TRBD1. CDR3 size: 15 residues. V lost 4 bases to trimming and J lost 3 bases; unmatched junction nucleotides: 5. Germline V lookup: CDR1 SGHRS, CDR2 YFSETQ. CDR3 sequence: CASSVAGGPNEKLFF. CDR3 sequence (DNA): TGCGCCAGCAGCGTCGCAGGGGGCCCTAATGAAAAACTGTTTTTT.

The rearrangement links TRBV6-1 to TRBJ1-1, with 8 nucleotides matching TRBD1. Trimming cost V 4 bases and J 2 bases; bases outside gene matches: 3. This CDR3 has 14 amino acids. In germline, CDR1 is MNHNS, CDR2 SASEGT. The CDR3 loop reads CASSGQGANTEAFF. DNA of the CDR3: TGTGCCAGCAGTGGCCAGGGGGCTAACACTGAAGCTTTCTTT.

V is TRBV5-4 and J is TRBJ2-5, with 9 bases matching TRBD2. CDR1 is SGHNT and CDR2 is YYREEE in the germline V gene (reference sequence). The CDR3 extends over 15 amino acids. Germline trimming cut 2 bases from V and 5 bases from J; bases unmatched to any gene: 7. DNA of the CDR3: TGTGCCAGCAGCTTTGGCGGGGGGGATTCCGAGACCCAGTACTTC. It is translated as CASSFGGGDSETQYF.